The present entry profiles one T cell receptor beta chain with its context. The record originates from a study of shared T cell receptors in the human thymus. Libraries were prepared by immunoSEQ multiplex PCR; TCRdb keeps only in-frame clonotypes and omits some of them. The sample holds 500,000 to 850,000 clones, approximately 89% seen once. The CDR3 consists of 14 residues. From germline, CDR1 is SGHDN and CDR2 FVKESK. Trimming at V came to 0 bases and at J to 11 bases, leaving 4 bases not matched to a gene. The data were also submitted as part of a second study, on human thymus T cells. In that study: Donation was from healthy Finnish infants who were having corrective surgery that addressed congenital heart defects. Obtained as resections during corrective heart surgery, the thymus tissue was then studied. Apparent bias marked the V and J gene usage of thymic and blood repertoires.

The genes are TRBV14 and TRBJ1-6; 7 bases are shared with TRBD1. The clonotype was recovered from a boy less than two years old with a congenital heart defect. What was sequenced was thymocytes. CDR3: CASSQDQGVAPLHF. The CDR3 nucleotides read TGTGCCAGCAGCCAAGATCAGGGGGTGGCACCCCTCCACTTT.